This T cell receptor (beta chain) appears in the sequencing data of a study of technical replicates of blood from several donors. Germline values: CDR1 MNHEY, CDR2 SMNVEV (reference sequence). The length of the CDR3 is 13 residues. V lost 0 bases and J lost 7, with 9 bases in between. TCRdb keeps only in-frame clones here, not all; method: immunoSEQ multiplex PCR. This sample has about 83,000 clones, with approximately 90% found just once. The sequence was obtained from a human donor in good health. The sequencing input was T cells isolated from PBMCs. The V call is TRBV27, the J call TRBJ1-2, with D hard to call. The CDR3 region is CASSLSAGRGYTF. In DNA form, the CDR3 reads TGTGCCAGCAGTTTATCGGCAGGTCGTGGCTACACCTTC.